This TCR beta chain was sequenced in a study of blood T cell repertoires in COVID-19. About the study: COVID-19 samples from acute and convalescent phases originated in the United States, Italy and Spain.

In the authors' workflow: Cell counts per sample came from amplifying reference gene primers. Produced via immunoSEQ multiplex PCR; TCRdb's table is partial and in-frame only. V, J and clone size derive from that table, while D and trimming were established from the DNA sequence. The sample includes under 200,000 clones, 80% to 90% of them seen just once. The source is a woman aged 70-85 years with acute or convalescent COVID-19. Sequenced input: peripheral blood.

CDR3 coding DNA: TGTGCCAGCAGTTGGGCCAGCGGGGGCAGAAATTCACCCCTCCACTTT. As protein: CASSWASGGRNSPLHF. The chain has TRBV27 and TRBJ1-6; a weak D match, TRBD1 (6 bases). The CDR3 consists of 16 residues. The V end lost 4 bases, the J end lost 7 bases, and 17 bases lay between the germline ends. The germline V gene encodes CDR1 MNHEY and CDR2 SMNVEV (reference sequence).